The source of this TCR beta chain is a study of human T cells and chemical hapten exposure (dated by TCRdb to about 2021). About the full investigation: For sensitization, 2% DPC in acetone was applied to a roughly 2 cm by roughly 2 cm area of upper inner arm skin. Weekly therapeutic DPC doses were additionally applied to the scalp of patients throughout the approximately 24-week study period. Patch testing on the upper back used Finn chambers containing 0.01% DPC, with scoring done after 6 days according to International Contact Dermatitis Research Group standards. The mostly female patient cohort included alopecia areata with under or over 50% scalp involvement, alopecia totalis and alopecia universalis. The libraries were sequenced as a pool, and the TCR yield per sample differed mostly because of small variations in library volumes within the pool. In alopecia patients, the study followed how the peripheral blood TCR repertoire changed in vivo over primary and secondary sensitization to diphenylcyclopropenone (DPC), a hapten. Patient blood was sampled pre-sensitization (week 0) and at 2, 6 and about 24 weeks after DPC sensitization. About 27 alopecia patients gave blood for TCR sequencing at one to four time points (pre-sensitization, 2, 6 and 24 weeks).

V and J are truncated by 1 base and 3 bases respectively, leaving an intervening sequence of 4 bases. Taken from the germline V gene (reference sequence), the CDR1 and CDR2 loops are DFQATT and SNEGSKA. The CDR3 numbers 11 residues from cysteine through phenylalanine. Of all the DNA, just the CDR3 is kept, 33 bases in frame from base 1. As regards this clonotype: This clone's antigen is unknown. There are no base qualities to consult, and no much larger clone falls within one base.

The library came from RACE. For sequencing, a NextSeq 500 was employed. Library preparation attached unique molecular identifiers to individual cDNA molecules for quantitative, reproducible TCR counting. For every blood RNA sample, sequencing covered both the TCR alpha and TCR beta chains. The source study handled its data this way. The median number of TCRs per sample was around 96,000, ranging from roughly 23,224 to 700,000. V, J and CDR3 annotation of the TCR reads was performed with the Decombinator software suite. For the PS versus PT1 abundance plots, all samples were subsampled to the same number of TCRs (28,000). TCRs were defined as expanded if absent before sensitization and observed at least eight times at the 2-week time point. The public reads were reprocessed in TCRdb via fastp at Q25 and MiXCR, keeping in-frame beta chains. Each entry merges the rows of one CDR3 protein and shows their most common DNA and genes. It is TCRdb's table, rather than the study itself, that gives the V and J calls and clone size. The sample contains a few hundred thousand distinct CDR3 sequences, over 5% of them found a single time. Of the sample, about 8.7% falls within the top ten clones.

Paper-wide results and their limitations: Repeated subsampling changed both the strength of the expansion versus patch-test correlation and the threshold at which that correlation became significant. Expanded TCRs formed significantly more large CDR3 similarity clusters than pre-sensitization or healthy control sets, consistent with antigen-driven responses. The number of TCRs above 1 in 1000 frequency did not change with DPC sensitization; there was no evidence of global repertoire structure alterations. Alopecia, a presumed autoimmune disease, was present in all patients, so the immune response of the patients might differ from that of healthy individuals. Patch test score correlated positively with the number of PT1 expanded TCRs, reaching significance at thresholds 8, 16 and 32 but not at 4.

Reading the label with the study, this specimen's time point is: pre-sensitization, week 0. What the treatment or condition label conveys for this sample: therapeutic diphenylcyclopropenone sensitization with weekly scalp DPC. Blood at each patch-test visit was drawn before the patch test was applied. To be eligible, patients had to be aged 18 to 70, diagnosed with alopecia and judged suitable for DPC therapy, while pregnant patients were excluded. Total RNA was extracted from unfractionated whole blood collected in Tempus Blood RNA tubes. The sequence is built from TRBV20-1 and TRBJ2-7, with an unclear D gene assignment. Sequenced material: whole blood, taken in connection with sensitization to the hapten diphenylcyclopropenone (DPC). This receptor was obtained from a woman aged 18-29 years with alopecia areata. Some clones in this sample may be carry-over from other donors' samples. The CDR3 region: CSARGVYEQYF. The DNA reads TGCAGTGCTAGAGGCGTCTACGAGCAGTACTTC.